A single sample gave rise to the 32 T cell receptor beta chains below, sequenced in a study of cytomegalovirus exposure and HLA in healthy donors. Both 60 Vbeta primers and 13 Jbeta primers went into the PCR. Repertoires were generated with immunoSEQ multiplex PCR, while TCRdb's copy carries only in-frame clones and drops some. The data show over 60,000 clones, with around 79% seen just once and approximately 7.8% held by the top ten. Sequenced: PBMCs. These receptors were taken from a woman aged 25 to 39 in good health and CMV-seropositive.

This clone was picked up a small number of times. The V call is TRBV10-3, the J call TRBJ1-1; 10 bases line up with TRBD1. Germline-derived CDR1 and CDR2 are ENHRY and SYGVKD. V lost 6 bases to trimming and J lost 1 base; unmatched junction nucleotides: 5. CDR3 length: 15 residues. The CDR3 protein is CAISPDRGQNTEAFF. Here the CDR3 DNA reads TGTGCCATCAGCCCAGACAGGGGGCAGAACACTGAAGCTTTCTTT.

The chain links TRBV7-3 to TRBJ2-5; D is ambiguous. Deletions cut 1 base from V and 4 bases from J, with 7 bases between. Germline V lookup: CDR1 SGHTA, CDR2 FQGTGA. The CDR3 runs 13 residues. The CDR3 DNA follows: TGTGCCAGCAGCTTAAGTTTCCGAGAGACCCAGTACTTC. Translating it yields CASSLSFRETQYF.

The rearrangement uses TRBV28 and TRBJ2-1; 8 bases are a match to TRBD2. The CDR3 is made up of 15 amino acids. J lost 9 bases, V lost 8 bases, and 15 bases had no gene match. CDR1 is MDHEN, CDR2 SYDVKM, per germline. The CDR3 bases are TGTGCCAGCGGATCCCTTGCGGGAGGATATGCTGAGCAGTTCTTC. This gives the protein CASGSLAGGYAEQFF.

The CDR3 sequence: CASKKGTSGYEQYF. CDR3 coding DNA: TGTGCCAGCAAAAAGGGGACTAGCGGCTACGAGCAGTACTTC. V and J are TRBV28 and TRBJ2-7; TRBD2 aligns across 11 bases. The CDR3 is 14 residues long. Losses at the gene ends were 7 bases for V and 3 bases for J; bases not matched to a gene: 5. Germline-derived CDR1 and CDR2 are MDHEN and SYDVKM.

V is TRBV27 and J is TRBJ2-7; TRBD1 matches 11 bases. The V gene end was trimmed by 1 base and the J gene end by 2 bases; junction bases not matched to a gene: 4. Germline assignment: CDR1 MNHEY and CDR2 SMNVEV (reference sequence). The CDR3 covers 16 residues. The CDR3 loop is CASSLLPGQGAYEQYF. As DNA, the CDR3 is TGTGCCAGCAGTTTATTACCGGGACAGGGGGCCTACGAGCAGTACTTC.

The V and J genes are TRBV9 and TRBJ1-2, with D unclear. CDR3 length equals 14 residues. With 0 bases removed from V and 4 bases from J, the gap between germline ends came to 10 bases. The germline gives CDR1 SGDLS, CDR2 YYNGEE. The CDR3 protein is CASSVVDGSYGYTF. CDR3 DNA sequence: TGTGCCAGCAGCGTAGTGGACGGGAGCTATGGCTACACCTTC.

This chain joins TRBV5-6 and TRBJ2-7, with 8 bases fitting TRBD1. CDR1 SGHDT and CDR2 YYEEEE come from the germline V gene. V was pared by 4 bases and J by 0 bases, with 9 bases of the junction left unmatched. The CDR3 loop spans 16 amino acids. This CDR3 reads CASSPKTGASSYEQYF. The DNA of the CDR3 is TGTGCCAGCAGCCCGAAGACAGGGGCCAGCTCCTACGAGCAGTACTTC.

This clone came up once. The gene calls are TRBV14 and TRBJ2-3; 8 nucleotides line up with TRBD1. The CDR3 is 15 amino acids. With V trimmed by 1 base and J by 2 bases, 2 bases remained unmatched. The germline CDR1 and CDR2 sequences are SGHDN and FVKESK. The CDR3 sequence: CASSQGQGLTDTQYF. The CDR3 coding sequence is TGTGCCAGCAGCCAAGGACAGGGGCTCACAGATACGCAGTATTTT.

The chain is built from TRBV30 and TRBJ1-2, with 11 bases fitting TRBD1. CDR1 and CDR2 (germline): GTSNPN, SVGIG (reference sequence). With V trimmed by 2 bases and J by 7 bases, 9 bases remained unmatched. CDR3 length: 15 amino acids. The CDR3 loop is CAWSPVGQGDGGYTF. CDR3 nucleotides: TGTGCCTGGAGTCCCGTGGGACAGGGGGATGGTGGCTACACCTTC.

With respect to this clone: This specimen includes other DNA sequences encoding the same CDR3. This chain links TRBV9 with TRBJ1-2, with 8 bases identical to TRBD1. The CDR3 sequence is 13 residues long. Germline V gives CDR1 SGDLS, CDR2 YYNGEE. The V and J ends lost 4 bases and 2 bases, in that order; junction bases with no gene match: 1. CDR3 region: CASSPGGNYGYTF. As DNA, the CDR3 is TGTGCCAGCAGCCCAGGGGGCAACTATGGCTACACCTTC.

This clone has a single count. V and J are TRBV28 and TRBJ1-2; D uncertain. There are 14 residues in the CDR3. Germline V gene data show CDR1 as MDHEN and CDR2 as SYDVKM. Between the trimmed V and J ends, which lost 2 bases and 7 bases, there was a span of 14 bases. CDR3 in DNA: TGTGCCAGCAGTTTACCCCCCCCTTTGAGTGGCTACACCTTC. Amino acids: CASSLPPPLSGYTF.

V gene TRBV6-5 combines with J gene TRBJ2-1; 12 bases are shared with TRBD2. This CDR3 contains 15 residues. With V trimmed by 2 bases and J by 9 bases, 5 bases remained unmatched. Germline CDR1 reads MNHEY; CDR2 reads SVGAGI. Written as DNA, the CDR3 is TGTGCCAGCAGTTACCTCCTAGCGGGAGGGGTTGAGCAGTTCTTC. It translates to CASSYLLAGGVEQFF.

In this sample, this clone turned up a few times. The chain employs TRBV6-1 and TRBJ2-5; 9 bases agree with TRBD1. V was pared by 5 bases and J by 4 bases, with 8 bases of the junction left unmatched. This CDR3 is 15 amino acids long. From germline, CDR1 is MNHNS and CDR2 SASEGT. As DNA, the CDR3 is TGTGCCAGCAGTTCCCTTCGGACAGGGGCAGAGACCCAGTACTTC. Its translation is CASSSLRTGAETQYF.

The V and J genes are TRBV2 and TRBJ2-5, with TRBD2 matching 8 bases. CDR3 length equals 13 residues. CDR1 and CDR2 from the germline V gene are SNHLY and FYNNEI. J was trimmed by 4 bases and V by 6 bases; bases with no gene match: 4. Here the CDR3 reads CASRRAGVETQYF. The CDR3 DNA is TGTGCCAGCAGGAGAGCGGGGGTAGAGACCCAGTACTTC.

The V gene is TRBV7-6, the J gene TRBJ2-5, with 7 nucleotides matching TRBD2. V shed 0 bases, J shed 0 bases, and the junction held 4 bases outside the gene matches. This CDR3 is 16 amino acids long. Germline V gives CDR1 SGHVS, CDR2 FNYEAQ. CDR3 protein: CASSLARREYQETQYF. The CDR3 nucleotides read TGTGCCAGCAGCTTAGCGAGGCGGGAGTACCAAGAGACCCAGTACTTC.

This chain uses TRBV7-8 with TRBJ2-1; unclear D gene. The V end lost 5 bases, the J end lost 4 bases, and 6 bases lay between the germline ends. This CDR3 is built from 12 residues. Germline values: CDR1 SGHVS, CDR2 FQNEAQ. CDR3 in amino acids: CASSQQYNEQFF. CDR3 nucleotides: TGTGCCAGCAGCCAACAATACAATGAGCAGTTCTTC.

This clone was counted a single time. The V gene is TRBV9, the J gene TRBJ1-1; D gene unclear. The CDR3 extends over 13 amino acids. The germline CDR1 and CDR2 sequences are SGDLS and YYNGEE. The V and J ends lost 0 bases and 1 base respectively, with 4 bases between them. The CDR3: CASSVDWNTEAFF. The CDR3 coding sequence is TGTGCCAGCAGCGTAGACTGGAACACTGAAGCTTTCTTT.

The DNA of the CDR3 is TGTGCCAGCAGCAGCGGACGGAGCTCCTACGAGCAGTACTTC. Protein product: CASSSGRSSYEQYF. The V call is TRBV9, the J call TRBJ2-7; a weak D match, TRBD2 (5 bases). Germline V gene lookup returns CDR1 SGDLS and CDR2 YYNGEE. The length of the CDR3 is 14 residues. V lost 4 bases to trimming and J lost 0 bases, with 11 bases between them.

This clone was counted between two and nine times. The chain has TRBV15 and TRBJ1-4, with D possibly being TRBD1 (5 bases). V lost 0 bases, J lost 4 bases, and 9 bases lay in between. The CDR3 runs 15 residues. Germline loops: CDR1 LNHNV, CDR2 YYDKDF (reference sequence). CDR3 nucleotide sequence: TGTGCCACCAGCAGAGATCGCAGGGATAATGAAAAACTGTTTTTT. It specifies CATSRDRRDNEKLFF.

The chain combines TRBV28 with TRBJ2-1; the match to TRBD2 covers 13 bases. Germline CDR1 is MDHEN and CDR2 is SYDVKM. The CDR3 has 15 residues. With 4 bases clipped from V and 9 bases from J, the junction kept 6 bases outside the gene matches. CDR3 nucleotides: TGTGCCAGCAGTTGGGGGACTAGCGGGACGGGTGAGCAGTTCTTC. Its protein is CASSWGTSGTGEQFF.

The chain is built from TRBV5-1 and TRBJ2-1; 7 bases fit TRBD1. V lost 2 bases, J lost 2 bases, and 4 bases stayed unmatched. The CDR3 runs 15 residues. Germline loops: CDR1 SGHRS, CDR2 YFSETQ. The CDR3 bases are TGCGCCAGCAGCTTAAGACAGGGCACCTACAATGAGCAGTTCTTC. The encoded protein is CASSLRQGTYNEQFF. Combining the CDR3 with reference TRBV5-1 and TRBJ2-1 gives the whole variable domain KAGVTQTPRYLIKTRGQQVTLSCSPISGHRSVSWYQQTPGQGLQFLFEYFSETQRNKGNFPGRFSGRQFSNSRSEMNVSTLELGDSALYLCASSLRQGTYNEQFFGPGTRLTVL.

The V call is TRBV10-3, the J call TRBJ1-5, with 8 bases matching TRBD1. This CDR3 comprises 16 residues. V was clipped by 0 bases and J by 1 base; unmatched bases: 2. Germline lookup yields CDR1 ENHRY and CDR2 SYGVKD. Written as DNA, the CDR3 is TGTGCCATCAGTGAGTCAGACAGGGGAAGCAATCAGCCCCAGCATTTT. Its translation: CAISESDRGSNQPQHF.

The V and J genes are TRBV5-5 and TRBJ1-5; 8 bases map to TRBD1. The CDR3 is made up of 15 amino acids. The germline V gene encodes CDR1 SGHKS and CDR2 YYEKEE (reference sequence). V dropped 4 bases and J dropped 3; count of bases not matched to a gene: 6. DNA for the CDR3: TGTGCCAGCAGCGGCGGGACAGGTGACAATCAGCCCCAGCATTTT. It codes for CASSGGTGDNQPQHF.

The chain combines TRBV11-3 with TRBJ1-1, with 9 positions matching TRBD1. V shed 3 bases, J shed 5 bases, and the junction held 1 base outside the gene matches. The length of the CDR3 is 13 residues. Germline assignment: CDR1 SGHNT and CDR2 YENEEA. CDR3: CASSLDRGTEAFF. The CDR3 nucleotides read TGTGCCAGCAGCTTGGACAGGGGTACTGAAGCTTTCTTT. Full variable domain (rest looked up from reference TRBV11-3 and TRBJ1-1): EAGVVQSPRYKIIEKKQPVAFWCNPISGHNTLYWYLQNLGQGPELLIRYENEEAVDDSQLPKDRFSAERLKGVDSTLKIQPAELGDSAVYLCASSLDRGTEAFFGQGTRLTVV.

V usage is TRBV5-4 and J usage is TRBJ2-5, with a weak D call TRBD2 (7 bases). Deletions cut 5 bases from V and 4 bases from J, with 18 bases between. The CDR3 covers 15 residues. The germline CDR1 and CDR2 sequences are SGHNT and YYREEE (reference sequence). The CDR3 spells CASRPLGGGAETQYF. The DNA of the CDR3 is TGTGCCAGCAGGCCCTTGGGGGGGGGCGCAGAGACCCAGTACTTC.

The chain recombines TRBV2 with TRBJ2-7, with D perhaps matching TRBD1 (6 bases). V shed 7 bases and J shed 3 bases, with 16 bases lying between them. The CDR3 loop spans 14 amino acids. Germline V gene sequence: CDR1 SNHLY, CDR2 FYNNEI. In DNA, the CDR3 is TGTGCCAGCAAAGAGGAGGACAGATACTACGAGCAGTACTTC. Protein product: CASKEEDRYYEQYF. Full variable domain (outside the CDR3, taken from reference TRBV2 and TRBJ2-7): EPEVTQTPSHQVTQMGQEVILRCVPISNHLYFYWYRQILGQKVEFLVSFYNNEISEKSEIFDDQFSVERPDGSNFTLKIRSTKLEDSAMYFCASKEEDRYYEQYFGPGTRLTVT.

This sequence joins TRBV25-1 and TRBJ1-3; D unclear. Germline CDR1 MGHDK, CDR2 SYGVNS. The CDR3 spans 13 residues. Trimming removed 3 bases from V and 6 bases from J, with 9 bases in between. The CDR3 region is CASSESNSNTIYF. CDR3 DNA: TGTGCCAGCAGTGAGTCGAACTCAAACACCATATATTTT. The complete variable domain, with remaining parts taken from reference TRBV25-1 and TRBJ1-3, reads EADIYQTPRYLVIGTGKKITLECSQTMGHDKMYWYQQDPGMELHLIHYSYGVNSTEKGDLSSESTVSRIRTEHFPLTLESARPSHTSQYLCASSESNSNTIYFGEGSWLTVV.

This chain connects TRBV27 to TRBJ1-2; 8 nucleotides agree with TRBD1. V was clipped by 5 bases and J by 3 bases; unmatched bases: 11. Per the germline V gene, CDR1 is MNHEY and CDR2 is SMNVEV (reference sequence). The CDR3 consists of 16 residues. In DNA, the CDR3 is TGTGCCAGCAGTCTCCTCAACAGGGGGAACTACTATGGCTACACCTTC. It translates to CASSLLNRGNYYGYTF.

The V and J genes are TRBV5-1 and TRBJ1-1; 9 positions agree with TRBD1. J lost 1 base, V lost 6 bases, and 10 bases had no gene match. The CDR3 extends over 16 amino acids. Germline V gene sequence: CDR1 SGHRS, CDR2 YFSETQ. The CDR3 reads CASNQLRDRANTEAFF. The DNA of the CDR3 is TGCGCCAGCAACCAATTACGGGACAGGGCGAACACTGAAGCTTTCTTT.

J is TRBJ2-2 and V is TRBV7-9; 10 bases map to TRBD2. This CDR3 comprises 16 residues. Germline V gene data show CDR1 as SEHNR and CDR2 as FQNEAQ (reference sequence). After removal of 5 bases from V and 2 bases from J, the junction contained 5 bases not matched to a gene. The CDR3 DNA sequence: TGTGCCAGCAGCCCCGGACTAGCGGAAAACACCGGGGAGCTGTTTTTT. Its protein is CASSPGLAENTGELFF. Full variable domain (remainder filled in from reference TRBV7-9 and TRBJ2-2): DTGVSQNPRHKITKRGQNVTFRCDPISEHNRLYWYRQTLGQGPEFLTYFQNEAQLEKSRLLSDRFSAERPKGSFSTLEIQRTEQGDSAMYLCASSPGLAENTGELFFGEGSRLTVL.

This clone has only one observation. The chain carries TRBV29-1 and TRBJ2-7; D is unresolved. CDR3 size: 13 residues. CDR1 and CDR2 (germline): SQVTM, ANQGSEA. The V end lost 7 bases, the J end lost 2 bases, and 15 bases lay between the germline ends. The DNA of the CDR3 is TGCAGCGCCCTAGTCAGAGGTACCTACGAGCAGTACTTC. This codes for CSALVRGTYEQYF.

This chain connects TRBV7-2 to TRBJ1-1; tentatively, D is TRBD1 (6 bases). There are 14 residues in the CDR3. V was shortened by 8 bases and J by 1 base, with 14 bases between the two germline ends. Germline-derived CDR1 and CDR2 are SGHTA and FQGNSA. The CDR3 DNA follows: TGTGCCAGCGGCCCAGGGGTTTCGAACACTGAAGCTTTCTTT. Encoded protein: CASGPGVSNTEAFF.